This entry describes one TCR beta chain. This CDR3 has 16 amino acids. V lost 3 bases to trimming and J lost 0 bases, with 13 bases between them. The germline CDR1 and CDR2 sequences are KGHSH and LQKENI. The data stem from a study of T cell responses to AZD1222 COVID-19 vaccine. Assay: immunoSEQ multiplex PCR; the TCRdb copy retains only in-frame clones and omits some. The sample records approximately 90,000 clones, roughly 87% being singletons. This clonotype originated in an adult in good health. This chain links TRBV18 with TRBJ2-3, with D unclear. This sample comprised peripheral blood, obtained on day 0 of AZD1222 vaccination. The chain's CDR3 is CASSPDRTISTDTQYF. CDR3 bases: TGTGCCAGCTCACCGGACCGAACTATAAGCACAGATACGCAGTATTTT.